This entry lists 21 T cell receptor beta chains sequenced from one sample in a study of shared clonotypes between healthy human individuals. This table comes from immunoSEQ multiplex PCR, and its TCRdb copy is limited to in-frame clones, with some not included. In the table there are approximately 710,000 clones, about 90% of which are singletons. Input material: memory CD8+ T cells from PBMCs. Subset here: CD45RO+ cells pooled with CCR7-negative TemRA cells. These receptor sequences come from a man younger than 35 in good health. Some clones in this sample may be carry-over from other donors' samples.

This chain connects TRBV21-1 to TRBJ2-2; the D segment call TRBD1 is taken from the table without a DNA check. TRBV21-1 is annotated as a pseudogene. The CDR3 loop spans 15 amino acids. CDR3 region: CASSKGQVGTGELFF. The CDR3 coding sequence is TGTGCCAGCAGCAAAGGACAGGTAGGCACCGGGGAGCTGTTTTTT.

The V call is TRBV7-6, the J call TRBJ2-3; D unresolved. This CDR3 contains 15 residues. From germline, CDR1 is SGHVS and CDR2 FNYEAQ. Between the trimmed V and J ends, which lost 4 bases and 2 bases, there was a span of 13 bases. CDR3 loop: CASSYRRVLTDTQYF. For the CDR3, the DNA is TGTGCCAGCAGCTACAGACGGGTCCTCACAGATACGCAGTATTTT.

This clone was recorded only once. The rearrangement joins TRBV14 to TRBJ2-7; D is tentatively TRBD1 or TRBD2 (5 bases each). The CDR3 loop spans 15 amino acids. Germline V gives CDR1 SGHDN, CDR2 FVKESK. Trimming left V 3 bases short and J 0 bases short, with 12 bases between. DNA of the CDR3: TGTGCCAGCAGCCACCGGGACGGCGGCTCCTACGAGCAGTACTTC. As protein: CASSHRDGGSYEQYF.

This clone was detected once. The CDR3 DNA reads as TGTGCCAGCAGCCTCGGGGGGGCCACTGAAGCTTTCTTT. It specifies CASSLGGATEAFF. The rearrangement links TRBV9 to TRBJ1-1; D may be TRBD1 (6 bases). The V gene lost 4 bases and the J gene lost 4 bases, with 11 bases spanning the gap. CDR3 length equals 13 residues. The germline V gene has CDR1 SGDLS and CDR2 YYNGEE.

The chain employs TRBV15 and TRBJ2-2; weak D call: TRBD2 (6 bases). V lost 0 bases to trimming and J lost 3 bases, with 14 bases between them. Germline assignment: CDR1 LNHNV and CDR2 YYDKDF (reference sequence). The CDR3 is 17 residues long. In DNA, the CDR3 is TGTGCCACCAGCAGAGATGAACAGGCGGGGTACACCGGGGAGCTGTTTTTT. Translating gives CATSRDEQAGYTGELFF.

V gene TRBV11-2 combines with J gene TRBJ2-5; no definite D call. The closer fit of TRBJ2-7 to the DNA end suggests the J call may be wrong. The germline V gene has CDR1 SGHAT and CDR2 FQNNGV. The CDR3 length is 13 residues. This CDR3 is CASSFDTSYEQYF. CDR3 sequence (DNA): TGTGCCAGCAGCTTTGACACCTCCTACGAGCAGTACTTC.

The V and J genes are TRBV29-1 and TRBJ2-7, with a tentative D call TRBD1 (5 bases). V was trimmed by 6 bases and J by 7 bases, leaving 16 bases between them. The germline gives CDR1 SQVTM, CDR2 ANQGSEA. The CDR3 has 12 residues. The CDR3 protein is CSVATGLGEQYF. CDR3 sequence (DNA): TGCAGCGTCGCTACAGGTCTGGGGGAGCAGTACTTC.

The chain joins TRBV28 to TRBJ1-2, with 9 nucleotides matching TRBD1. The length of the CDR3 is 14 residues. Germline CDR1 is MDHEN and CDR2 is SYDVKM. Unmatched junction bases numbered 9, after V lost 7 bases and J lost 6 bases. The CDR3 bases are TGTGCCAGCACCCAGACAGGGGGAGGGGATGGCTACACCTTC. Translating gives CASTQTGGGDGYTF.

This clone has just a few counts. The V and J genes are TRBV9 and TRBJ1-5; D gene ambiguous. The CDR3 is 14 amino acids. Germline CDR1 reads SGDLS; CDR2 reads YYNGEE. Trimming cost V 4 bases and J 1 base, with 9 bases left between them. The CDR3 DNA sequence: TGTGCCAGCAGCCCGGACCTAAGCAATCAGCCCCAGCATTTT. Its protein product is CASSPDLSNQPQHF.

The chain joins TRBV7-9 to TRBJ2-7; the D gene could be TRBD1 or TRBD2 (5 bases each). From germline, CDR1 is SEHNR and CDR2 FQNEAQ (reference sequence). The CDR3 loop spans 14 amino acids. V was shortened by 1 base and J by 5 bases, with 12 bases between the two germline ends. This chain's CDR3 is CASSLGLLGDEQYF. CDR3 DNA: TGTGCCAGCAGCTTAGGACTCCTGGGGGACGAGCAGTACTTC.

J is TRBJ2-7 and V is TRBV4-1, with TRBD2 identical over 10 bases. CDR3 length: 15 residues. With V trimmed by 0 bases and J by 7 bases, 6 bases remained unmatched. The V gene's germline CDR1 is MGHRA and CDR2 YSYEKL. In nucleotides, the CDR3 is TGCGCCAGCAGCCAAGAACTAGCGGGACGTATGGAGCAGTACTTC. Amino acid sequence: CASSQELAGRMEQYF.

The rearrangement links TRBV5-1 to TRBJ2-3, with TRBD2 as a possible D gene (6 bases). This CDR3 has 14 amino acids. The germline V gene encodes CDR1 SGHRS and CDR2 YFSETQ. V was cut by 5 bases and J by 1 base, with 11 bases left in between. The CDR3 here is CASSPERGTDTQYF. Here the CDR3 DNA reads TGCGCCAGCAGTCCGGAGCGGGGCACAGATACGCAGTATTTT.

The V gene is TRBV7-9, the J gene TRBJ1-1; D uncertain. The CDR3 length is 12 residues. Trimming shortened V by 6 bases and J by 5 bases, and 10 bases separated the two germline ends. Germline V gene lookup returns CDR1 SEHNR and CDR2 FQNEAQ (reference sequence). The DNA of the CDR3 is TGTGCCAGCAGGAGGGTGGGAACTGAAGCTTTCTTT. This encodes CASRRVGTEAFF. The whole variable domain, filled in from reference TRBV7-9 and TRBJ1-1, reads DTGVSQNPRHKITKRGQNVTFRCDPISEHNRLYWYRQTLGQGPEFLTYFQNEAQLEKSRLLSDRFSAERPKGSFSTLEIQRTEQGDSAMYLCASRRVGTEAFFGQGTRLTVV.

The chain employs TRBV7-9 and TRBJ2-1; D is tentatively TRBD1 or TRBD2 (5 bases each). V gave up 3 bases and J gave up 3 bases, with 12 bases separating them. This CDR3 spans 15 amino acids. Germline V gene lookup returns CDR1 SEHNR and CDR2 FQNEAQ (reference sequence). The chain's CDR3 is CASSLGRGYYNEQFF. The DNA for the CDR3 is TGTGCCAGCAGCTTGGGACGTGGCTACTACAATGAGCAGTTCTTC.

Points on this clone: This may be a read error: a much more frequent sequence differs by one nucleotide. The same CDR3 can be traced to other DNA sequences in this sample. This chain connects TRBV5-4 to TRBJ2-7, with D tentatively TRBD2 (5 bases). This CDR3 is built from 15 residues. Germline V CDR1 and CDR2: SGHNT, YYREEE (reference sequence). CDR3 nucleotide sequence: TGTGCCAGCAGCAACCTAGCCGCCGGATTGTGGGAGCAGTACTTT. This gives the protein CASSNLAAGLWEQYF. Using reference TRBV5-4 and TRBJ2-7 for the parts outside the CDR3, the full variable domain is ETGVTQSPTHLIKTRGQQVTLRCSSQSGHNTVSWYQQALGQGPQFIFQYYREEENGRGNFPPRFSGLQFPNYSSELNVNALELDDSALYLCASSNLAAGLWEQYFGPGTRLTVT.

The CDR3 reads CASSSGLADSYEQYF. The CDR3 nucleotides are TGTGCCAGCAGCTCGGGACTAGCGGACTCCTACGAGCAGTACTTC. The chain combines TRBV5-4 with TRBJ2-7, with 11 bases lining up with TRBD2. The CDR3 contains 15 residues. The V gene end was trimmed by 3 bases and the J gene end by 0 bases; junction bases not matched to a gene: 2. Germline lookup yields CDR1 SGHNT and CDR2 YYREEE (reference sequence).

As for this clone: Other DNA sequences within the sample encode an identical CDR3. The chain carries TRBV29-1 and TRBJ1-2; D might be TRBD1 (6 bases). Trimming took 6 bases from V and 2 from J, leaving 13 bases between them. CDR1 is SQVTM and CDR2 is ANQGSEA in the germline V gene. The CDR3 is made up of 13 amino acids. CDR3 in amino acids: CSVTGGSNYGYTF. The CDR3 bases are TGCAGCGTGACAGGAGGGTCGAACTATGGCTACACCTTC.

This clone was picked up a small number of times. The chain links TRBV5-6 to TRBJ2-1, with no clear D. CDR1 is SGHDT and CDR2 is YYEEEE in the germline V gene. This CDR3 has 13 residues. The V gene lost 2 bases and the J gene lost 9 bases, with 12 bases spanning the gap. The CDR3 region is CASSFGDGPEQFF. Written as DNA, the CDR3 is TGTGCCAGCAGCTTCGGTGACGGCCCTGAGCAGTTCTTC.

In nucleotides, the CDR3 is TGTGCCAGTAGTAATTCAGGGGGCCCGAGCAATCAGCCCCAGCATTTT. Residues: CASSNSGGPSNQPQHF. The chain has TRBV19 and TRBJ1-5; 8 positions match TRBD1. This CDR3 is 16 amino acids long. V shed 4 bases and J 1 base; nucleotides not matched to a gene: 6. Per germline, CDR1 LNHDA and CDR2 SQIVND (reference sequence).

This rearrangement joins TRBV27 to TRBJ1-1; tentative D call: TRBD1 (5 bases). This CDR3 comprises 14 residues. V gave up 3 bases and J gave up 3 bases, with 11 bases separating them. Per the germline V gene, CDR1 is MNHEY and CDR2 is SMNVEV (reference sequence). CDR3 coding DNA: TGTGCCAGCAGTTTGAGGGGCTGGCACACTGAAGCTTTCTTT. Translation: CASSLRGWHTEAFF.

This clone was counted between two and nine times. V gene TRBV10-3 combines with J gene TRBJ1-1; unclear D gene. From germline, CDR1 is ENHRY and CDR2 SYGVKD. The CDR3 is made up of 11 amino acids. V lost 2 bases, J lost 5 bases, and 3 bases lay in between. The chain's CDR3 is CAISEGTEAFF. CDR3 nucleotides: TGTGCCATCAGTGAGGGAACTGAAGCTTTCTTT.